This TCR beta chain was sequenced during a study of blood T cell repertoires in COVID-19. The CDR3 runs to 16 residues. The germline gives CDR1 SGHVS, CDR2 FNYEAQ. The ends lost 4 bases at V and 0 bases at J; junction bases unmatched: 5. Produced via immunoSEQ multiplex PCR; TCRdb's table is partial and in-frame only. Found here are about 48,000 clones, more than 70% of them singletons; the top ten hold approximately 28%. Sequenced: peripheral blood. The V gene is TRBV7-6, the J gene TRBJ1-3; 8 bases fit TRBD1. The receptor was isolated from a woman older than 75 with acute or convalescent COVID-19. The CDR3, as DNA: TGTGCCAGCAGCTGGGGACAGGCCCGCTCTGGAAACACCATATATTTT. Protein sequence: CASSWGQARSGNTIYF.